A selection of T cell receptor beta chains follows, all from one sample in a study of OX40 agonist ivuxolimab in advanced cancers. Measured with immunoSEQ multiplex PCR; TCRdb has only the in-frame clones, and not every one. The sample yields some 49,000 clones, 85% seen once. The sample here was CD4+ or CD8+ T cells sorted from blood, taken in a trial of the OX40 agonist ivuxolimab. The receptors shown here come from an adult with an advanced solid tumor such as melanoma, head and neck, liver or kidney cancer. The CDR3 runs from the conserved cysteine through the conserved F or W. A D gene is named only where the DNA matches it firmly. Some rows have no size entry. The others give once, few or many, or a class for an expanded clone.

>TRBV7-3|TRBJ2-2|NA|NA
TGTGCCAGCAGCTTAGGGGCCGGGGAGCTGTTTTTT
CASSLGAGELFF
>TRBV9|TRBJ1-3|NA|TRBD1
TGTGCCAGCAGCCCCTCGACAGGGGGCGACTCTGGAAACACCATATATTTT
CASSPSTGGDSGNTIYF
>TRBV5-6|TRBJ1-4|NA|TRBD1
TGTGCCAGCAGCCCCTGGGACAGTCCAACTAATGAAAAACTGTTTTTT
CASSPWDSPTNEKLFF
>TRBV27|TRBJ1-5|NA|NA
TGTGCCAGCAGTCCCGGGACGGTCAATCAGCCCCAGCATTTT
CASSPGTVNQPQHF
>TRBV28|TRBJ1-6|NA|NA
TGTGCCAGCGGCAACTATAATTCACCCCTCCACTTT
CASGNYNSPLHF
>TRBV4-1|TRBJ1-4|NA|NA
TGCGCCAGCAGCCAGGACAGAGGTGCAACTAATGAAAAACTGTTTTTT
CASSQDRGATNEKLFF
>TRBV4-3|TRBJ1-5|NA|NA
TGCGCCAGCAGCCTCGGGGCGGGGGTCGGTCAGCCCCAGCATTTT
CASSLGAGVGQPQHF
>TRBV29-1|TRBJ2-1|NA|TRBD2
TGCAGCGTTGAAGAAGCGGGAATAGGGGACTACAATGAGCAGTTCTTC
CSVEEAGIGDYNEQFF
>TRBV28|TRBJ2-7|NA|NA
TGTGCCAGCAGTTTTACAGTCTACGAGCAGTACTTC
CASSFTVYEQYF
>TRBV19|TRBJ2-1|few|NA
TGTGCCAGTAGCAGAGACAGTTACAATGAGCAGTTCTTC
CASSRDSYNEQFF
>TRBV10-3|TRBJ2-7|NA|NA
TGTGCCACAAATGAGGGGCGCAGCTACGAGCAGTACTTC
CATNEGRSYEQYF
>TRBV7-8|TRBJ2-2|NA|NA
TGTGCCAGCAGCTTAGGAGAGGCGTCCCGGGAGCTGTTTTTT
CASSLGEASRELFF
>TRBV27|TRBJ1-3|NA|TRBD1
TGTGCCAGCAGTCTGAGCCCGACAGGGTACGGAAACACCATATATTTT
CASSLSPTGYGNTIYF
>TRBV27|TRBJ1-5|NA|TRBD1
TGTGCCAGCAGTTTCGGGACAGGGGTTCAGCCCCAGCATTTT
CASSFGTGVQPQHF
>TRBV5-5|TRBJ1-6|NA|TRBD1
TGTGCCAGCAGCCCACCTTTGGAGGGGGCAAATTCACCCCTCCACTTT
CASSPPLEGANSPLHF
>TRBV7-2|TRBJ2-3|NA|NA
TGTGCCAGCAGGTACAGGGGAGGTCTCGCAGATACGCAGTATTTT
CASRYRGGLADTQYF
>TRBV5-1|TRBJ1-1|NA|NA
TGCGCCAGCAGCGACACGCCAATAACCCTCACTGAAGCTTTCTTT
CASSDTPITLTEAFF
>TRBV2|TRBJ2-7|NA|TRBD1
TGTGCCAGCAGCACCGGGACAGCAAGCTACGAGCAGTACTTC
CASSTGTASYEQYF
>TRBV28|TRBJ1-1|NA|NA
TGTGCCAGCAGTTTTAGAGACACCCCTGAAGCTTTCTTT
CASSFRDTPEAFF
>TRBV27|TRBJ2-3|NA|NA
TGTGCCAGCAGTTTAAAATTCGGGAGCACAGATACGCAGTATTTT
CASSLKFGSTDTQYF
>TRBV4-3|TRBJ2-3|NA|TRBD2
TGCGCCAGCAGCCAAGATAGCGGGGGTTTTAGCACAGATACGCAGTATTTT
CASSQDSGGFSTDTQYF
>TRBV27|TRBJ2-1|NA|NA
TGTGCCAGCAGCCTCTCGGGCAGATCCTCCTACAATGAGCAGTTCTTC
CASSLSGRSSYNEQFF
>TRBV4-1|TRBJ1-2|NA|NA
TGCGCCAGCAGCCCTCCCCGACAGGCTCGGGACGGCTACACCTTC
CASSPPRQARDGYTF
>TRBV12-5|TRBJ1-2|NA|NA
TGTGCTAGTGGTTTGGTAGCGGGTCCAGAAGGCTACACCTTC
CASGLVAGPEGYTF
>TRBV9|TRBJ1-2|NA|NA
TGTGCCAGCAGCCCCCGAGCCCAGGGAGCCCCCTGGGGCTACACCTTC
CASSPRAQGAPWGYTF
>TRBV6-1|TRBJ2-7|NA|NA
TGTGCCAGCACCCCCTATGTGACAGGACCTTACGAGCAGTACTTC
CASTPYVTGPYEQYF
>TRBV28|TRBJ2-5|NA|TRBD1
TGTGCCAGCAGTTTATTCGGGACAGTGTACCAAGAGACCCAGTACTTC
CASSLFGTVYQETQYF
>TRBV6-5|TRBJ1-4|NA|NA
TGTGCCAGCAGTTCGGGGGTGACTAATGAAAAACTGTTTTTT
CASSSGVTNEKLFF
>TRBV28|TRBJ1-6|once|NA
TGTGCCAGCAGTCGGGTCACAGGGAGGTATAATTCACCCCTCCACTTT
CASSRVTGRYNSPLHF
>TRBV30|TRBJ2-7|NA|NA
TGTGCCTGGAGTGTTTCCTACGAGCAGTACTTC
CAWSVSYEQYF
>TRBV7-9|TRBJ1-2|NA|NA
TGTGCCAGCAGCTTAGAAGGGGGGTCTTGGAGCTACACCTTC
CASSLEGGSWSYTF
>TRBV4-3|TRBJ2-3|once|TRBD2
TGCGCCAGCAGCCAAACACGATTCACTAGCGGGGCAGATACGCAGTATTTT
CASSQTRFTSGADTQYF
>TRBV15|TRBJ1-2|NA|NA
TGTGCCACCAGCAGACCCGCCCCGTGGTATGGCTACACCTTC
CATSRPAPWYGYTF
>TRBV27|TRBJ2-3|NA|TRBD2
TGTGCCAGCAGGGGACTACCCACAGATACGCAGTATTTT
CASRGLPTDTQYF
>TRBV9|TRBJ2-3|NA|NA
TGTGCCAGCAGCGGCAGTAATCCAGATACGCAGTATTTT
CASSGSNPDTQYF
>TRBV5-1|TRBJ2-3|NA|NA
TGCGCCAGCAGCTTGGAGCGGTTAAGCACAGATACGCAGTATTTT
CASSLERLSTDTQYF
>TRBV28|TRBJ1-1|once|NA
TGTGCCAGCAGTTCGCTGAATACAGAAAACACTGAAGCTTTCTTT
CASSSLNTENTEAFF
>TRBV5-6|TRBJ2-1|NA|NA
TGTGCCAGCAGCTTACGTCCGGGACTTCTCAATGAGCAGTTCTTC
CASSLRPGLLNEQFF
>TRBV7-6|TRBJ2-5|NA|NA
TGTGCCAGCAGCTCGGGGAGGCAAGAGACCCAGTACTTC
CASSSGRQETQYF
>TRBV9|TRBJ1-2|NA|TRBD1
TGTGCCAGCAGTGGAAAACAGGGGAACTATGGCTACACCTTC
CASSGKQGNYGYTF
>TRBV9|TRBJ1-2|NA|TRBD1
TGTGCCAGCAGCCTTACAGGAGGGGGCCTTTATGGCTACACCTTC
CASSLTGGGLYGYTF
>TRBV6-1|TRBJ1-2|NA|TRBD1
TGTGCCAGCAGTTCTCTAGGGGGCGCATGGGGCTACACCTTC
CASSSLGGAWGYTF
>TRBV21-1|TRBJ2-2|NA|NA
TGTGCCAGCAGGATAAGGATAGCTACAGGCTTGACCGGGGAGCTGTTTTTT
CASRIRIATGLTGELFF
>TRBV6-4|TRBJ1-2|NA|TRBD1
TGTGCCAGCAGTGAGACGGGACAGGGGGTCCCCTATGGCTACACCTTC
CASSETGQGVPYGYTF
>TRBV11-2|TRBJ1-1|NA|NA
TGTGCCAGCAGCCTACCGGACAGAGCGATGAACACTGAAGCTTTCTTT
CASSLPDRAMNTEAFF
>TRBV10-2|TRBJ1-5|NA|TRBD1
TGCGCCAGCAGTGAGTCAACAGGGGAGGATCAGCCCCAGCATTTT
CASSESTGEDQPQHF
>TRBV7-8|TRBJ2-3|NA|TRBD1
TGTGCCAGCAGCTTAGCGGAAGGTTCGGGACAGGGCGAGTATTTT
CASSLAEGSGQGEYF
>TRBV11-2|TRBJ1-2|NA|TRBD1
TGTGCCACGGGACAGGGGTTATATGGCTACACCTTC
CATGQGLYGYTF
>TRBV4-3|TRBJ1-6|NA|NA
TGCGCCAGCAGCCAAGATTCAACCCCCCCGTCACCCCTCCACTTT
CASSQDSTPPSPLHF